The following is a TCR beta chain sequence with its context. This sample was taken from a study of blood T cell repertoires in COVID-19. Study-wide background: T cells, B-cell-depleted T cells, or PBMCs supplied cDNA or gDNA.

The table came from immunoSEQ multiplex PCR; TCRdb's copy has only in-frame clones and leaves some out. The table includes roughly 230,000 clones, about four fifths detected once. Source material: peripheral blood. The receptor comes from a man aged 45-65 years with active or convalescent COVID-19.

The CDR3, as DNA: TGCAGTGCTAGTCAGGGTGATTCACCCCTCCACTTT. Its protein is CSASQGDSPLHF. This chain links TRBV20-1 with TRBJ1-6, with D possibly TRBD1 on 5 matching bases. The CDR3 contains 12 residues. Deletions cut 3 bases from V and 8 bases from J, with 8 bases between. In germline, CDR1 is DFQATT, CDR2 SNEGSKA (reference sequence).